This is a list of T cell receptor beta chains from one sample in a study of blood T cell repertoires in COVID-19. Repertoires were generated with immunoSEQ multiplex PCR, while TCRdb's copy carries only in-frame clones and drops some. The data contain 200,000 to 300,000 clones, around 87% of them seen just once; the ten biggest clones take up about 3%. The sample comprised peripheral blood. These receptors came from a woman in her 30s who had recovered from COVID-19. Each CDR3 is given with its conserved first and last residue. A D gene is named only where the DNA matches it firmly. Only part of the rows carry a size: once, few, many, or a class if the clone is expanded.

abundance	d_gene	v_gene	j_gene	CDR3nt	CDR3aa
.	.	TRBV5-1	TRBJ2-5	TGCGCCAGCAGCCCGGGACTTTTGGAGACCCAGTACTTC	CASSPGLLETQYF
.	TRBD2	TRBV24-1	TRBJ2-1	TGTGCCACCAGTGATGCGAAGACTAGCGGGGTGTACAATGAGCAGTTCTTC	CATSDAKTSGVYNEQFF
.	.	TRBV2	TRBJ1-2	TGTGCCAGCAGTCCCAGGGTCCCGGAAAGGAGTGGCTACACCTTC	CASSPRVPERSGYTF
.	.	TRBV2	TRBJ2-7	TGTGCCAGCAGTGAAGCGGTCAGGGGCTGGGACGAGCAGTACTTC	CASSEAVRGWDEQYF
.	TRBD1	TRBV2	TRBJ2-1	TGTGCCAGCAGTGGCGACAGGGGGGCAAACAATGAGCAGTTCTTC	CASSGDRGANNEQFF
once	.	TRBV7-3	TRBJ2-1	TGTGCCAGCAGCCCTGACCGGACTCACAATGAGCAGTTCTTC	CASSPDRTHNEQFF
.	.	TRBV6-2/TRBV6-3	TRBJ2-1	TGTGCCAGCAGTTCGACAGGTTTAAGCAATGAGCAGTTCTTC	CASSSTGLSNEQFF
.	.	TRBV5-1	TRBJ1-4	TGCGCCAGCAGCCACGAGGGGGCAACTAATGAAAAACTGTTTTTT	CASSHEGATNEKLFF
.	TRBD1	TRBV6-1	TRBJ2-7	TGTGCCAGCAGTGATGTAGGGGGCCGAGAGCAGTACTTC	CASSDVGGREQYF
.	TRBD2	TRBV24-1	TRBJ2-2	TGTGCCACCAGTGATGGGACTAGCGGGGTTACCGGGGAGCTGTTTTTT	CATSDGTSGVTGELFF
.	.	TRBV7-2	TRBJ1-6	TGTGCCAGCAGCCCTAAGAGGACAGCGAGCTCCTATAATTCACCCCTCCACTTT	CASSPKRTASSYNSPLHF
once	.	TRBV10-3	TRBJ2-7	TGTGCCATCAGGGGAACAACAGGGATGAACGAGCAGTACTTC	CAIRGTTGMNEQYF
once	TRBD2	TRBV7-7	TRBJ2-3	TGTGCCAGCAGCTTATACTATAGCGGGGGCCTCACAGATACGCAGTATTTT	CASSLYYSGGLTDTQYF
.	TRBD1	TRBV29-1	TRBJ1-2	TGCAGCGCACCTGACAGGGAAAAGGTGAATGGCTACACCTTC	CSAPDREKVNGYTF
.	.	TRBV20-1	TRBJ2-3	TGCAGTGCGATACAGGATGATACGCAGTATTTT	CSAIQDDTQYF
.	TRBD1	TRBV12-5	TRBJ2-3	TGTGCTAGTGGCTTCTATTACCGGGACAGGGACCCAGATACGCAGTATTTT	CASGFYYRDRDPDTQYF
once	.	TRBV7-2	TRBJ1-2	TGTGCCAGCAGCCTAACTCCGGACAGCTATGGCTACACCTTC	CASSLTPDSYGYTF
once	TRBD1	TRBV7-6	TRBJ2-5	TGTGCCAGCAGCCCAAGGGACAGGGGTTATTTAGAGACCCAGTACTTC	CASSPRDRGYLETQYF
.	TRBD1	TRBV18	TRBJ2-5	TGTGCCAGCTCACCAATGGCGGGACAGGGTTCAGAGACCCAGTACTTC	CASSPMAGQGSETQYF
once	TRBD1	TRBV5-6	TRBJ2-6	TGTGCCAGCAGCTCACTGGACAGGGGGCCGGGGGCCAACGTCCTGACTTTC	CASSSLDRGPGANVLTF
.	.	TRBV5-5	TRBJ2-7	TGTGCCAGCAGCTTGGCAAATTACGAGCAGTACTTC	CASSLANYEQYF
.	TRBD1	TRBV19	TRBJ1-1	TGTGCCAGTAGTATAGAGGTTAGGAGGGGACAGATGAACACTGAAGCTTTCTTT	CASSIEVRRGQMNTEAFF
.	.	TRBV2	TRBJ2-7	TGTGCCAGCAGTGTTAACTACGAGCAGTACTTC	CASSVNYEQYF
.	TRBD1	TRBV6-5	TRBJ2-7	TGTGCCAGCAGTTTCCGGGACAGGATCTCCTACGAGCAGTACTTC	CASSFRDRISYEQYF
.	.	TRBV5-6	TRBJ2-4	TGTGCCAGCACCTTTCAAGGAGGGAGCGAAAACATTCAGTACTTC	CASTFQGGSENIQYF
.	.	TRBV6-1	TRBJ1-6	TGTGCCAGCAGTGAATCGGGGGTCTCCTATAATTCACCCCTCCACTTT	CASSESGVSYNSPLHF
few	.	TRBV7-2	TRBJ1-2	TGTGCCAGCAGCTTGGGCTTTCCTAACTATGGCTACACCTTC	CASSLGFPNYGYTF
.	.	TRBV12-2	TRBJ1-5	TGTGCAAGTCGCTTGCGGACACGGCCCCTAAGCGATCAGCCCCAGCATTTT	CASRLRTRPLSDQPQHF
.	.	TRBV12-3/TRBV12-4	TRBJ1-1	TGTGCCAGCAGTTTATTTTCGGGGACTGAAGCTTTCTTT	CASSLFSGTEAFF
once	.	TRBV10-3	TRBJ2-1	TGTGCCATTTGGGCGGGGGCGAATGAGCAGTTCTTC	CAIWAGANEQFF
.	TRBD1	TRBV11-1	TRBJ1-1	TGTGCCAGCAGCAACCTACCGGGACAGGGGGGTGCTGAAGCTTTCTTT	CASSNLPGQGGAEAFF
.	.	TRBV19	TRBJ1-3	TGTGCCAGTAGTATGGAAGGGAGCGGAAACACCATATATTTT	CASSMEGSGNTIYF
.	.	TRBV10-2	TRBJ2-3	TGCGCCAGCAAACCGGAGTACACAGATACGCAGTATTTT	CASKPEYTDTQYF
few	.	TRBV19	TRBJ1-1	TGTGCCAGCCGACACCCGCGCATGAACACTGAAGCTTTCTTT	CASRHPRMNTEAFF
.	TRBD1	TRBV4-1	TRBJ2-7	TGCGCCAGCAGCCAAGATGGGACAGGGATCACCTACGAGCAGTACTTC	CASSQDGTGITYEQYF
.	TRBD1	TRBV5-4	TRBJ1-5	TGTGCCAGCAGCCTCCGACAGGGGGTTATGCCCCAGCATTTT	CASSLRQGVMPQHF
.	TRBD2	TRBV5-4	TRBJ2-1	TGTGCCAGCAGCCCGGGTAGCGGGGGGGCAAACAGGGAGCAGTTCTTC	CASSPGSGGANREQFF
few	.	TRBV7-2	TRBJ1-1	TGTGCCAGCAGCTCAGGGTTCCGAACGAACACTGAAGCTTTCTTT	CASSSGFRTNTEAFF
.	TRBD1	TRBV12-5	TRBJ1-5	TGTGCTAGTGGACTCGGGACAGGGCCTAGCAATCAGCCCCAGCATTTT	CASGLGTGPSNQPQHF
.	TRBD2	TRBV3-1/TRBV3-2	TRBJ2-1	TGTGCCAGCAGCCCAAAAGCGGGGGAACAAACCTACAATGAGCAGTTCTTC	CASSPKAGEQTYNEQFF
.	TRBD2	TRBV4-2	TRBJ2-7	TGTGCCAGCAGCCGGCTAGCGGGGGGGTTCTCCTACGAGCAGTACTTC	CASSRLAGGFSYEQYF
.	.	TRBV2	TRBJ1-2	TGTGCCAGCTTCCGGAGGCAGGATGGCTACACCTTC	CASFRRQDGYTF
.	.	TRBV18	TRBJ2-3	TGTGCCAGCTCACCGGACTACTACACAGATACGCAGTATTTT	CASSPDYYTDTQYF
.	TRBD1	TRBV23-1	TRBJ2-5	TGCGCCAGCAGCGGTATACAGGGGGTTGAGACCCAGTACTTC	CASSGIQGVETQYF